This is a list of T cell receptor beta chains from one sample in a study of cytomegalovirus exposure and HLA in healthy donors. Produced via immunoSEQ multiplex PCR; TCRdb's table is partial and in-frame only. The sample carries about 140,000 clones, approximately 79% recorded once. Source material: PBMCs. Receptor source: a man between 18 and 29 years old in good health and CMV-seronegative. Both conserved end residues are trimmed from each CDR3. The order of the fields is CDR3 protein, clone size, V gene. For some rows the clone size is stated as once, few or many, or as a class when expanded; others skip it.

CDR3 protein: ASSSTRLANEQF
clone size: -
V gene: TRBV7-3

CDR3 protein: AWSSGNQPQH
clone size: few
V gene: TRBV30

CDR3 protein: ASSLVPGTYEQY
clone size: once
V gene: TRBV7-2

CDR3 protein: ASSQGRGSYEQY
clone size: -
V gene: TRBV4-3

CDR3 protein: ASSLGQTGAYNSPLH
clone size: -
V gene: TRBV27

CDR3 protein: ASSLATGASYEQY
clone size: -
V gene: TRBV7-2

CDR3 protein: ASWTSVGTDTQY
clone size: -
V gene: TRBV18

CDR3 protein: ASSSTGSNSPLH
clone size: -
V gene: TRBV2

CDR3 protein: ASTRTGNIQY
clone size: -
V gene: TRBV7-2

CDR3 protein: ASSVVAPVKGPTTGTPQH
clone size: few
V gene: TRBV9

CDR3 protein: ASSLTGNSPLH
clone size: few
V gene: TRBV6-1

CDR3 protein: AIRDGGAGNEQF
clone size: -
V gene: TRBV10-3

CDR3 protein: AWSVNRNEKLF
clone size: -
V gene: TRBV30

CDR3 protein: ASSGGGTGNTIY
clone size: -
V gene: TRBV9

CDR3 protein: AISVAGGATDTQY
clone size: few
V gene: TRBV10-3

CDR3 protein: ASRLGQANTIY
clone size: -
V gene: TRBV2

CDR3 protein: ASSVGPGRWSDEQF
clone size: once
V gene: TRBV7-2

CDR3 protein: ASRGGAHTEAF
clone size: -
V gene: TRBV12-2

CDR3 protein: ASSPQGIVAYEQY
clone size: once
V gene: TRBV4-3

CDR3 protein: ASRTLTGNTEAF
clone size: -
V gene: TRBV6-5

CDR3 protein: ASSRWGDSYEQY
clone size: -
V gene: TRBV14

CDR3 protein: ASSQVSAGGVYNEQF
clone size: -
V gene: TRBV4-3

CDR3 protein: ASSPGTISTQY
clone size: -
V gene: TRBV18

CDR3 protein: ASSVGLAGGWGDTQY
clone size: -
V gene: TRBV9

CDR3 protein: ASSTGGARTDTQY
clone size: -
V gene: TRBV7-3

CDR3 protein: ASMLTGASADGYT
clone size: -
V gene: TRBV11-2

CDR3 protein: ASSLGGTSRETQY
clone size: -
V gene: TRBV5-1

CDR3 protein: ASSEVPVSGNTIY
clone size: -
V gene: TRBV2